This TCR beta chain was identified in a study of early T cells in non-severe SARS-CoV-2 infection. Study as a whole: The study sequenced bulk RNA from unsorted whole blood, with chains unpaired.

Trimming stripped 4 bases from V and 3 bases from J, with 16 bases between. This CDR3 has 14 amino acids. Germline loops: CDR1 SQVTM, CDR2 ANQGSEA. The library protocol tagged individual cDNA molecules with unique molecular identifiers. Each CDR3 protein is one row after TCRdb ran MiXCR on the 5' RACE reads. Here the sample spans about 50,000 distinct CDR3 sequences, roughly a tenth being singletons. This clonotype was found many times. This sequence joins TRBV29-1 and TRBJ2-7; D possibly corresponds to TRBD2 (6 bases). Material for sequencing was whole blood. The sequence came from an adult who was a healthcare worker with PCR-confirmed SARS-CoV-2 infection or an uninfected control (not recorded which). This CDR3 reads CSVVTGLRDYEQYF. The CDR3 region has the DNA TGCAGCGTTGTTACGGGGCTGCGGGACTACGAGCAGTACTTC.